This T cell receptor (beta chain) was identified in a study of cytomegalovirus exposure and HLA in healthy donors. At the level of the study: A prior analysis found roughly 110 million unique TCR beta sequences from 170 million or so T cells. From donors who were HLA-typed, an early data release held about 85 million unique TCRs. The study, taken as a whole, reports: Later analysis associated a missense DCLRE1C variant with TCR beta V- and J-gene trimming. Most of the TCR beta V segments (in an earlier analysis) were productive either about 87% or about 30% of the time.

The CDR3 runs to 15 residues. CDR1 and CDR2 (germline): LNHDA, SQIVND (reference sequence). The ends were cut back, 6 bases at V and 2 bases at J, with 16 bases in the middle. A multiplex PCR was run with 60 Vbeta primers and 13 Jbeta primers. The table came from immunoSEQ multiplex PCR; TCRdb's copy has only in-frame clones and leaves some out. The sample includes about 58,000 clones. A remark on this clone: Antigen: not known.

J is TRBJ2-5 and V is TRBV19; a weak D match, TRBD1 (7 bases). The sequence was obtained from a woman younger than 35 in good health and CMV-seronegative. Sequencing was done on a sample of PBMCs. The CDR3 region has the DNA TGTGCCAGTAGAAGACAGGGACTGATTCAAGAGACCCAGTACTTC. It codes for CASRRQGLIQETQYF.